This T cell receptor beta chain was recovered during a study of T cells in Graves' hyperthyroidism and ophthalmopathy (dated by TCRdb to between 2019 and 2020). Broadly, across the study: Peripheral blood was sampled at the time of initial diagnosis, prior to any treatment. Prospective prediction of ophthalmopathy was tested in an independent validation cohort of 18 to 20 hyperthyroidism patients and around 16 patients who later progressed to ophthalmopathy. The 100 discovery patients were divided at random into training and test sets in a 7:3 ratio. Following sampling, methimazole starting at 30 mg daily was given to hyperthyroidism patients, and high-dose intravenous methylprednisolone was given to ophthalmopathy patients. TCR Vbeta CDR3 sequencing of 135 peripheral blood samples (over 40 ophthalmopathy, over 70 hyperthyroidism and approximately 17 progressor patients) is reported in the paper. Thyroid tissue and blood T-cell repertoires from about six Graves' hyperthyroidism patients were also compared in the study. TCR V-J signatures able to tell the groups apart were searched for in a discovery cohort of 90 to 100 patients, of whom under 45 had Graves' ophthalmopathy and around 56 had stable Graves' hyperthyroidism.

Ophthalmopathy patients had moderately to severely active disease, with a Clinical Activity Score of 3 or more, a NOSPECS grade of 4 or more, and a disease duration of less than 3 months. Patients with uncontrolled infections, other autoimmune diseases, pregnancy or lactation were excluded. Diagnoses relied on clinical symptoms, serum thyroxine and TRAb, thyroid ultrasound and orbital computed tomography. PBMCs were isolated from roughly 10 ml of fresh peripheral blood by Ficoll-Paque density gradient centrifugation. Total RNA was extracted using Trizol reagent, and RNA quality was assessed on an Agilent 2100 Bioanalyzer. The CDR3 holds 16 amino acids from the cysteine to the phenylalanine. The only DNA kept is the CDR3, 48 bases in frame from the first base. As encoded in the germline V gene (reference sequence), CDR1 is LGHDT while CDR2 is YNNKEL. As for this clonotype: Its antigen remains unidentified. Mismatch with germline at one junction end may stem from a read error.

TCR beta CDR3 regions were amplified from RNA transcripts. The TCR CDR3 was subjected to a first round of RT-PCR using the HTBI primer set and the Qiagen OneStep RT-PCR kit. Libraries were constructed in a second round of multiplex PCR, after which size selection and purification were carried out. Libraries were sequenced paired-end with 100 bp reads on an Illumina HiSeq2000. As for the original processing: Raw data were processed with SOAPnuke, discarding reads with adapters, uncalled bases, mean Phred below 15, or no exact constant-primer or identifier match. COPE v1.2.5 was used to merge high-quality paired reads, and clonotypes were defined as unique nucleotide sequences. MiTCR v1.1 was used to align clonotypes to the IMGT TRBV, TRBD and TRBJ reference segments. The analysis included only V-J combinations with a frequency above 0.0001, which together covered approximately 99% of the repertoires. A TCS score was defined as the ratio between F50 (clonal expansion) and ExV (chaos), using BLOSUM62-based TCRdist between CDR3 peptides within each V-J. Welch's t-statistics and random forest reduced around 550 V-J features to 13, which were used in a naive Bayes classifier (R e1071). TCRdb trimmed public reads at Q25 via fastp, called clones via MiXCR and kept in-frame beta chains. A single entry per CDR3 protein holds the most common genes and DNA from its merged rows. In this record, the V and J calls reflect TCRdb's handling and not the investigators' own analysis. In this sample the table shows 490,000 or so distinct CDR3 sequences, less than 20% of which occur a single time. 47% of the sample belongs to the ten largest clones.

Broader findings and caveats from the paper: No statistical method was used to set the sample size in advance, and investigators knew the group allocation. A 13 V-J signature model separated ophthalmopathy from stable hyperthyroidism, with over 85% sensitivity and roughly 84% specificity in cross-validation and 80%/75% in testing. Most expanded thyroid clonotypes (frequency above 0.001) were also detected in blood, a finding suggesting that blood repertoires may reflect thyroid immune responses. During validation, the model predicted progression to ophthalmopathy a median of about 6.3 months ahead of onset, with approximately 71% sensitivity and 72.22% specificity.

The V and J genes are TRBV3-1 and TRBJ2-2, with TRBD2 identical over 7 junction bases. Specimen: blood. This TCR derives from a man between 35 and 55 years old with Graves' ophthalmopathy. The CDR3 has the sequence CAGSPGTMINTGELFF. The DNA is as follows: TGTGCCGGCAGCCCCGGGACTATGATCAACACCGGGGAGCTGTTTTTT. Reference TRBV3-1 and TRBJ2-2 proteins supply the regions before and after the CDR3; the full variable domain is: DTAVSQTPKYLVTQMGNDKSIKCEQNLGHDTMYWYKQDSKKFLKIMFSYNNKELIINETVPNRFSPKSPDKAHLNLHINSLELGDSAVYFCAGSPGTMINTGELFFGEGSRLTVL.